The rows below give T cell receptor beta chains drawn from one sample of a study of blood T cell repertoires in COVID-19. The table came from immunoSEQ multiplex PCR; TCRdb's copy has only in-frame clones and leaves some out. The data hold some 180,000 clones, with about 86% observed a single time. Specimen: peripheral blood. The receptors shown here come from a woman aged 70 to 79 who had recovered from COVID-19. Both conserved end residues are part of each CDR3. D genes are given only for firm matches. The size of a clone is reported for some rows only, either as once, few or many, or as a class for expanded clones.

d_call clone_size j_call v_call cdr3_aa cdr3_nt
- few TRBJ2-7 TRBV7-9 CASSPRGYEQYF TGTGCCAGCAGCCCCCGGGGGTACGAGCAGTACTTC
TRBD1 - TRBJ2-7 TRBV28 CASSKTGQGNHEQYF TGTGCCAGCAGTAAAACGGGACAGGGGAACCACGAGCAGTACTTC
TRBD1 - TRBJ2-7 TRBV4-1 CASTPDRGGYEQYF TGCGCCAGCACCCCCGACAGGGGGGGATACGAGCAGTACTTC
TRBD1 - TRBJ2-3 TRBV19 CASSAQGAKDTQYF TGTGCCAGTAGTGCACAGGGGGCAAAAGATACGCAGTATTTT
TRBD1 - TRBJ1-2 TRBV20-1 CSASGDSYGYTF TGCAGTGCTAGTGGGGACAGCTATGGCTACACCTTC
- once TRBJ1-3 TRBV3-1/TRBV3-2 CASSSGWRGNTIYF TGTGCCAGCAGCTCCGGGTGGCGTGGAAACACCATATATTTT
- few TRBJ2-1 TRBV5-1 CASSFGSIYNEQFF TGCGCCAGCAGTTTTGGTAGCATCTACAATGAGCAGTTCTTC
TRBD2 - TRBJ2-1 TRBV27 CASRTLAGAYSVEQFF TGTGCCAGCAGAACCCTAGCGGGAGCCTATTCTGTTGAGCAGTTCTTC
TRBD1 - TRBJ1-5 TRBV19 CASSTSGQGSQPQHF TGTGCCAGTAGTACCTCCGGACAGGGGAGTCAGCCCCAGCATTTT
TRBD1 - TRBJ1-2 TRBV14 CASSRGTDGYTF TGTGCCAGCAGCCGCGGGACAGATGGCTACACCTTC
TRBD2 - TRBJ2-5 TRBV7-9 CASSPPTSGNWETQYF TGTGCCAGCAGCCCCCCGACTAGCGGAAACTGGGAGACCCAGTACTTC
TRBD2 - TRBJ2-1 TRBV19 CASSTRGTSGMSSYNEQFF TGTGCCAGTAGTACCCGGGGGACTAGCGGGATGAGCTCCTACAATGAGCAGTTCTTC
- - TRBJ1-6 TRBV18 CASSPGGGDSPLHF TGTGCCAGCTCACCTGGGGGAGGTGATTCACCCCTCCACTTT
- - TRBJ1-1 TRBV27 CASRPSVRETGGRAFF TGTGCCAGCAGGCCAAGCGTCCGGGAGACCGGAGGGCGAGCTTTCTTT
- - TRBJ1-3 TRBV7-8 CASSLVLNRAGNTIYF TGTGCCAGCAGCTTAGTTCTGAACCGGGCTGGAAACACCATATATTTT